Described below is a single T cell receptor (beta chain) sequence and its context. What it binds is not known. This entry is derived from a study of identical twins. Overall study findings and caveats: Twin sharing of out-of-frame TCR alpha was underestimated by models in monozygotic pairs. Excess low generation probability was seen in twin-shared out-of-frame alpha sequences.

V was pared by 2 bases and J by 4 bases, with 12 bases between. The CDR3 runs to 16 residues. Looked up from germline, CDR1 is PRHDT and CDR2 is FYEKMQ (reference sequence). Template switching (which added a universal primer site) was used, and cDNA carried unique molecular identifiers. Via MiXCR, TCRdb re-called the 5' RACE reads, giving one row per CDR3 protein. The sample has some 330,000 distinct CDR3 sequences; roughly 10% are singletons. The chain is built from TRBV13 and TRBJ2-6; no definite D call. This TCR was sampled from a woman between 50 and 59 years old in good health. The specimen sequenced was naive T cells sorted from blood. The CDR3: CASSLYSPDGANVLTF. The CDR3 DNA reads as TGTGCCAGCAGCTTATATTCCCCTGACGGGGCCAACGTCCTGACTTTC.